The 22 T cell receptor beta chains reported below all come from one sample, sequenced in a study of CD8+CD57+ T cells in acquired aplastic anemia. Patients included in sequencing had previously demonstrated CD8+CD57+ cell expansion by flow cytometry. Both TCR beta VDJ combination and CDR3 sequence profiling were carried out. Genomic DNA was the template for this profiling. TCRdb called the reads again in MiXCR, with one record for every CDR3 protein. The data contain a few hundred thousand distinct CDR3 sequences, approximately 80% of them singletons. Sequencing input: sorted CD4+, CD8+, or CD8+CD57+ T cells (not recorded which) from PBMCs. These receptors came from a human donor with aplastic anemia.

The DNA of the CDR3 is TGTGCCAGCAGCTCACGAGGGGGGGGGGCCAACGTCCGCTACACCTTC. Residues: CASSSRGGGANVRYTF. The rearrangement uses TRBV9 and TRBJ1-2; D possibly corresponds to TRBD1 (6 bases). The germline CDR1 and CDR2 sequences are SGDLS and YYNGEE. V was trimmed by 4 bases and J by 9 bases, leaving 25 bases between them. CDR3 length equals 16 residues. The full variable domain, in which reference TRBV9 and TRBJ1-2 provide the parts outside the CDR3, is DSGVTQTPKHLITATGQRVTLRCSPRSGDLSVYWYQQSLDQGLQFLIQYYNGEERAKGNILERFSAQQFPDLHSELNLSSLELGDSALYFCASSSRGGGANVRYTFGSGTRLTVV.

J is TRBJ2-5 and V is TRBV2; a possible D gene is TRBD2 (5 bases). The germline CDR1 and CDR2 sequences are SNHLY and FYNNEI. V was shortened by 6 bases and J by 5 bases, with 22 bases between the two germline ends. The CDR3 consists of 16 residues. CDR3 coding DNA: TGTGCCAGCAGCCAAGATCCGTTCAGCGGTGGGGAGACCCAGTACTTC. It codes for CASSQDPFSGGETQYF. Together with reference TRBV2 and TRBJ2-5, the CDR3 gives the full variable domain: EPEVTQTPSHQVTQMGQEVILRCVPISNHLYFYWYRQILGQKVEFLVSFYNNEISEKSEIFDDQFSVERPDGSNFTLKIRSTKLEDSAMYFCASSQDPFSGGETQYFGPGTRLLVL.

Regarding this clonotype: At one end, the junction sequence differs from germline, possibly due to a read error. The CDR3 coding sequence is TGTGCCAGCAGCGTCGCCTCTAGCTACGGGGCCAACGTCCTGACTTTC. Amino acid sequence: CASSVASSYGANVLTF. The V and J genes are TRBV5-1 and TRBJ2-6; D possibly corresponds to TRBD2 (5 bases). CDR1 is SGHRS and CDR2 is YFSETQ in the germline V gene. The length of the CDR3 is 16 residues.

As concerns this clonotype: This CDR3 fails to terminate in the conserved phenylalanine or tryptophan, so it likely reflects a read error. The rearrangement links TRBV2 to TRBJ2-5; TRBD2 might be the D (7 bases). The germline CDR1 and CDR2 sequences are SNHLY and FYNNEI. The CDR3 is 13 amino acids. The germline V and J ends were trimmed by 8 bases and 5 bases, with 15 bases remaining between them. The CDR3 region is CASGEGGGETQYL. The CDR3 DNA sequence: TGTGCCAGCGGGGAGGGGGGGGGGGAGACCCAGTACCTC.

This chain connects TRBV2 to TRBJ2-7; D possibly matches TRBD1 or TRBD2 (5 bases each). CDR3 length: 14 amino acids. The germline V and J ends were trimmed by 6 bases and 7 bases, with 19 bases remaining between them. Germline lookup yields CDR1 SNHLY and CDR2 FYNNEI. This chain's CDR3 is CASRDRGPASEQYF. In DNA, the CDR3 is TGTGCCAGCAGGGACCGGGGCCCAGCCTCGGAGCAGTACTTC.

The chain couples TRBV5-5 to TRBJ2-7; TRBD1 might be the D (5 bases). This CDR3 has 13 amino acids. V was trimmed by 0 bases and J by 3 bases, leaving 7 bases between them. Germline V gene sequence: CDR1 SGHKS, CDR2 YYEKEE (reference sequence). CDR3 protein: CASSLDRSYEQYF. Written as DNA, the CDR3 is TGTGCCAGCAGCTTGGACAGGAGCTACGAGCAGTACTTC.

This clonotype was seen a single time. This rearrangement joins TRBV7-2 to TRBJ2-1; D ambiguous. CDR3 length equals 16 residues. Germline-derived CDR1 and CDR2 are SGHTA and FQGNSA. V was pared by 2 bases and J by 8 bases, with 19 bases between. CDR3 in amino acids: CASSLPRGPGTDEQFF. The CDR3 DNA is TGTGCCAGCAGCTTACCAAGAGGCCCCGGTACGGATGAGCAGTTCTTC. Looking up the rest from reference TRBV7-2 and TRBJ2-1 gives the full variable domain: GAGVSQSPSNKVTEKGKDVELRCDPISGHTALYWYRQSLGQGLEFLIYFQGNSAPDKSGLPSDRFSAERTGGSVSTLTIQRTQQEDSAVYLCASSLPRGPGTDEQFFGPGTRLTVL.

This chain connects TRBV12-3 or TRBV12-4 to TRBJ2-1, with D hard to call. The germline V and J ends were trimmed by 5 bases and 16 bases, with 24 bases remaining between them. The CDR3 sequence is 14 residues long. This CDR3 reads CASSPDDGDNALFF. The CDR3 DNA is TGTGCCAGCAGTCCGGACGATGGTGACAATGCCCTCTTCTTC.

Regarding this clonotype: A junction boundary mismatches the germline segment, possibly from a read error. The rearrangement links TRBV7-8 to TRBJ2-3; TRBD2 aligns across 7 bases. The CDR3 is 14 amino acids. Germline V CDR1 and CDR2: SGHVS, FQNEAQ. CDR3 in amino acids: CATSIPGGTLKQYF. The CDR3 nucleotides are TGTGCCACCAGCATCCCGGGAGGAACACTTAAGCAGTATTTT.

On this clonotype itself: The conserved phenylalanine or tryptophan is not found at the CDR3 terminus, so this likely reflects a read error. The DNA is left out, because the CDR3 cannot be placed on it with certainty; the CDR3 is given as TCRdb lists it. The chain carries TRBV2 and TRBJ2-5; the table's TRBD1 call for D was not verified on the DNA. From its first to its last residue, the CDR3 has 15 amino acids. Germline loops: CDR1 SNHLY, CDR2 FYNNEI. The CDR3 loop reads CASSSGGIHEETYDP.

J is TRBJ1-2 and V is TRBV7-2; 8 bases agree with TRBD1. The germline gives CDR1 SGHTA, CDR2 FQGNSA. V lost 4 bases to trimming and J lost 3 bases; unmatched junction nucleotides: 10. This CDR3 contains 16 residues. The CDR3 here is CASSSIDRGVDYGYTF. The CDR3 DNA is TGTGCCAGCAGCTCAATCGACAGGGGCGTGGACTATGGCTACACCTTC.

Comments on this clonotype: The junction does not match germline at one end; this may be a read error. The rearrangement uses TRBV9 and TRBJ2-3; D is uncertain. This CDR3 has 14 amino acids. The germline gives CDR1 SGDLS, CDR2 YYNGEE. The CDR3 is CASSVDQSSYKEHF. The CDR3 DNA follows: TGTGCCAGCAGCGTAGACCAGAGCTCCTACAAGGAGCATTTT.

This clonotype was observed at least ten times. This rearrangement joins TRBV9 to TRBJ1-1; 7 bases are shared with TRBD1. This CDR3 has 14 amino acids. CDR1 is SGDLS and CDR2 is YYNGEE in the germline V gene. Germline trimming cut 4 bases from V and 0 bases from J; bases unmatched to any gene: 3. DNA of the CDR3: TGTGCCAGCAGCCTAGGGACAGTGAACACTGAAGCTTTCTTT. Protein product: CASSLGTVNTEAFF.

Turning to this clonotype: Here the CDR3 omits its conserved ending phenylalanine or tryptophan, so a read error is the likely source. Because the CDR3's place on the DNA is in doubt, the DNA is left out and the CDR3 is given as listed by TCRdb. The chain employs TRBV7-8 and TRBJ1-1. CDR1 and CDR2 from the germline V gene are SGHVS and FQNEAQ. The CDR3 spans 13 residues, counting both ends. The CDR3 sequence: CASSISSGTETQY.

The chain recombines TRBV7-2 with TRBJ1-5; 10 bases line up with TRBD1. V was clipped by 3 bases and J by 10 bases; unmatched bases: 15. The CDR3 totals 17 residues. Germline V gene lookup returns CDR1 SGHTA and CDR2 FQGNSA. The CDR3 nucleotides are TGTGCCAGCAGCTTGACAGGGGGCGCCGACAATGGCTACCCCCAGCATTTT. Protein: CASSLTGGADNGYPQHF.

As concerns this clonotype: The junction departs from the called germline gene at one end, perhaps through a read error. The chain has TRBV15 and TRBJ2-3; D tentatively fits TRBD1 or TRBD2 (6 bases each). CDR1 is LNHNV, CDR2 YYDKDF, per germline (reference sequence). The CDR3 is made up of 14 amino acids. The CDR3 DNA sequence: TGTGCCAGCAGCAGGCCCGGGGGCACAGATACGGAGTATTTT. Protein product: CASSRPGGTDTEYF.

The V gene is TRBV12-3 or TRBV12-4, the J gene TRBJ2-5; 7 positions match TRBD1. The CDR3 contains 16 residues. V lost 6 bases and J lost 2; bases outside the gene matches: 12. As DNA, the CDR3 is TGTGCCAGCAGCAGCGCCGGGACAGCAAATCAAGAGACCCAGTACTTC. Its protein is CASSSAGTANQETQYF.

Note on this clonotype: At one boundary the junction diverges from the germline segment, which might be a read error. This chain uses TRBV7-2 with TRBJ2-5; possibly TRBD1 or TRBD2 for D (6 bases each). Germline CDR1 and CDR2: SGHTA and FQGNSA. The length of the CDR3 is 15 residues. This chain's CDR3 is CASSQAGGTKKTQYF. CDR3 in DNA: TGCGCCAGCAGCCAAGCCGGAGGGACAAAAAAGACCCAGTACTTC.

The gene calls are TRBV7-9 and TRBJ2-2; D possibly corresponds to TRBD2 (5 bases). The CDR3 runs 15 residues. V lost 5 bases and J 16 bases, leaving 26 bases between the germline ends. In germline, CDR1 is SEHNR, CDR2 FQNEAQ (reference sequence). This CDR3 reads CASSGLAGELGDGFF. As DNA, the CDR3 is TGTGCCAGCAGCGGATTAGCCGGGGAGCTGGGTGATGGGTTTTTT.

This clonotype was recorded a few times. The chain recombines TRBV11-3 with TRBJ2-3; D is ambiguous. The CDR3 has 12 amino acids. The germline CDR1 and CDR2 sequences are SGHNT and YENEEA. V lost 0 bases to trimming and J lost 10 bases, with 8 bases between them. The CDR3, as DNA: TGTGCCAGCAGCTTAGATCTGAATGCGCAGTATTTT. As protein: CASSLDLNAQYF.

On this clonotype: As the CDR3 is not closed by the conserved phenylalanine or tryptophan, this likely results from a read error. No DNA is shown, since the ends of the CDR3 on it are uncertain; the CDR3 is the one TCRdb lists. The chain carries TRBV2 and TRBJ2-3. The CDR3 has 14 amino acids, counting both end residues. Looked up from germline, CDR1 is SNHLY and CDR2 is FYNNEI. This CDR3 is CASSFGTDTHYFGS.

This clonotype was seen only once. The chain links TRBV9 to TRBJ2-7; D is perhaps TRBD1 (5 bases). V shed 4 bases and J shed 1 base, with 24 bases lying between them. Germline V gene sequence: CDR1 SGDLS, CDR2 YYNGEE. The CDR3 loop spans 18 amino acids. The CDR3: CASSLHPDTTALSYEQYV. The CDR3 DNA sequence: TGTGCCAGCAGCTTACATCCAGACACGACAGCCCTTTCCTACGAGCAGTACGTC.